The clone carrying this TCR beta chain was seen more than once but under ten times. The source of the sample is a study of regulatory T cells in long-lasting Graves disease. Noted time point: newly diagnosed GD, antithyroid drugs for less than 3 months. PBMC-extracted RNA yielded the TCR library. The CDR3 runs to 16 residues. Germline loops: CDR1 LGHNA, CDR2 YSLEER. Between the trimmed V and J ends, which lost 3 bases and 1 base, there was a span of 12 bases. Arm-PCR with iRepertoire HTBI primers amplified the CDR3 regions for these TCR beta libraries. TCRdb reprocessed the multiplex PCR reads with MiXCR, giving one entry per CDR3 protein. This table has more than 400,000 distinct CDR3 sequences, over 15% appearing once. This same sample was also part of a study on T cells in Graves' hyperthyroidism and ophthalmopathy. That paper states: HTBI primers were employed in a first-round RT-PCR of the TCR CDR3.

The rearrangement joins TRBV4-3 to TRBJ2-2, with D tentatively TRBD2 (6 bases). The source is a woman aged 25 to 39 with Graves disease. The specimen was peripheral blood mononuclear cells (PBMCs), collected at new diagnosis, from a patient treated with antithyroid drugs. DNA for the CDR3: TGCGCCAGCAGCCACACGTCGCGGGGGAACACCGGGGAGCTGTTTTTT. Its translation is CASSHTSRGNTGELFF.